These 24 T cell receptor beta chains were sequenced from one sample in a study of cytotoxic CD8 clonotypes in ibrutinib-treated CLL (dated by TCRdb to the early 2020s). Receptor libraries were prepared by the immunoSEQ multiplex PCR assay. As stored in TCRdb, this immuneACCESS dataset retains in-frame rearrangements with V and J assigned. A fraction of the clones does not appear; measured against another copy, unresolved V genes explain less than half of the discrepancy, and the remainder lacks a known reason. The sample table holds about 300,000 clones, of which around 66% were seen once. Jointly, the top ten make up roughly 6% of the sample. This specimen consisted of PBMCs, obtained after 36 months of ibrutinib treatment. The receptors were gathered from a human donor with chronic lymphocytic leukemia.

The sample holds a few counts of this clone. The rearrangement uses TRBV25-1 and TRBJ2-7; 11 nucleotides agree with TRBD1. The trim removed 4 bases at V and 0 bases at J, leaving 5 bases unmatched. Germline V lookup: CDR1 MGHDK, CDR2 SYGVNS. There are 16 residues in the CDR3. CDR3 protein: CASSGVGTGGSYEQYF. The CDR3 DNA sequence: TGTGCCAGCAGTGGAGTGGGGACAGGGGGCTCCTACGAGCAGTACTTC.

This chain joins TRBV29-1 and TRBJ2-7; unclear D gene. The CDR3 sequence is 11 residues long. V was shortened by 1 base and J by 2 bases, with 3 bases between the two germline ends. The germline V gene encodes CDR1 SQVTM and CDR2 ANQGSEA. This CDR3 is CSVEGAYEQYF. In DNA form, the CDR3 reads TGCAGCGTTGAAGGGGCCTACGAGCAGTACTTC.

The chain joins TRBV2 to TRBJ2-7; D might be TRBD2 (5 bases). Trimming shortened V by 6 bases and J by 4 bases, and 19 bases separated the two germline ends. Germline lookup yields CDR1 SNHLY and CDR2 FYNNEI. CDR3 length: 15 residues. The CDR3: CASSPDSTGIYEQYF. The CDR3 bases are TGTGCCAGCAGCCCGGACTCTACTGGAATATACGAGCAGTACTTC.

Comments on this clone: The junction departs from germline at one end; a sequencing error may be responsible. The chain links TRBV18 to TRBJ1-2, with a possible D match to TRBD1 (6 bases). Germline V gene data show CDR1 as KGHSH and CDR2 as LQKENI. The length of the CDR3 is 15 residues. The CDR3 is CANSPRTAANYGYTF. The CDR3 region has the DNA TGTGCCAACTCACCACGGACAGCAGCTAACTATGGCTACACCTTC.

This clone was detected only a few times. In DNA, the CDR3 is TGTGCCATCAGTTCACGGACTAGCGGAGACGAGCAGTACTTC. Translating gives CAISSRTSGDEQYF. The chain joins TRBV10-3 to TRBJ2-7, with 10 nucleotides matching TRBD2. V dropped 5 bases and J dropped 5; count of bases not matched to a gene: 6. CDR3 length: 14 residues. Germline V gives CDR1 ENHRY, CDR2 SYGVKD.

The genes are TRBV13 and TRBJ1-2, with 8 bases identical to TRBD1. CDR3 length equals 14 residues. Germline CDR1 PRHDT, CDR2 FYEKMQ (reference sequence). With V trimmed by 3 bases and J by 7 bases, 7 bases remained unmatched. The CDR3, as DNA: TGTGCCAGCAGCTTTCTTGGACAGGGAGTTGGCTACACCTTC. Translating it yields CASSFLGQGVGYTF.

The V gene is TRBV27, the J gene TRBJ2-7; 8 bases are shared with TRBD2. Germline loops: CDR1 MNHEY, CDR2 SMNVEV (reference sequence). V dropped 8 bases and J dropped 4; count of bases not matched to a gene: 16. There are 16 residues in the CDR3. CDR3 nucleotide sequence: TGTGCCAGCTCACTTCGGGGGGGCAGGTTAGCGTACGAGCAGTACTTC. Translating gives CASSLRGGRLAYEQYF.

This rearrangement joins TRBV7-2 to TRBJ2-1; 9 bases align to TRBD1. With 4 bases clipped from V and 9 bases from J, the junction kept 7 bases outside the gene matches. CDR1 and CDR2 from the germline V gene are SGHTA and FQGNSA. This CDR3 spans 14 amino acids. The CDR3 bases are TGTGCCAGCAGCTCGGGACAGGGAAGTATTGAGCAGTTCTTC. Translating it yields CASSSGQGSIEQFF.

The rearrangement links TRBV2 to TRBJ1-6; D may be TRBD1 (5 bases). The germline gives CDR1 SNHLY, CDR2 FYNNEI. Trimming pared 2 bases from V and 5 bases from J, leaving 10 bases between. The CDR3 consists of 15 residues. CDR3 region: CASSEREGNNSPLHF. CDR3 coding DNA: TGTGCCAGCAGTGAAAGAGAGGGGAATAATTCACCCCTCCACTTT.

The chain is built from TRBV7-2 and TRBJ2-4; no clear D. The germline CDR1 and CDR2 sequences are SGHTA and FQGNSA. The CDR3 runs 16 residues. With 5 bases removed from V and 1 base from J, the gap between germline ends came to 15 bases. This chain's CDR3 is CASSPAGRGAKNIQYF. In DNA, the CDR3 is TGTGCCAGCAGCCCTGCTGGACGTGGGGCCAAAAACATTCAGTACTTC.

The count of this clone is one. V usage is TRBV7-9 and J usage is TRBJ2-7; D unresolved. Trimming shortened V by 1 base and J by 1 base, and 5 bases separated the two germline ends. The V gene's germline CDR1 is SEHNR and CDR2 FQNEAQ (reference sequence). The CDR3 sequence is 13 residues long. In DNA form, the CDR3 reads TGTGCCAGCAGCTTAGTTTCGTCCTACGAGCAGTACTTC. It encodes CASSLVSSYEQYF.

This clone was detected only a few times. The chain recombines TRBV7-2 with TRBJ1-5, with D perhaps matching TRBD1 (6 bases). This CDR3 has 14 residues. Germline V gene data show CDR1 as SGHTA and CDR2 as FQGNSA. Trimming took 1 base from V and 7 from J, leaving 11 bases between them. In nucleotides, the CDR3 is TGTGCCAGCAGCTTAGTGAGGGGGAGGCAGCCCCAGCATTTT. It yields the protein CASSLVRGRQPQHF.

This clone appeared a single time. This chain connects TRBV7-2 to TRBJ2-1; D might be TRBD2 (7 bases). Trimming cost V 0 bases and J 4 bases, with 10 bases left between them. This CDR3 has 15 amino acids. Germline CDR1 SGHTA, CDR2 FQGNSA. CDR3 DNA sequence: TGTGCCAGCAGCTTAGCGCGGGGGACATACAATGAGCAGTTCTTC. It yields the protein CASSLARGTYNEQFF.

This clone came up a few times. This chain links TRBV4-1 with TRBJ1-2; TRBD1 agrees at 10 bases. Trimming at V came to 3 bases and at J to 6 bases, leaving 7 bases not matched to a gene. The CDR3 contains 15 residues. Per the germline V gene, CDR1 is MGHRA and CDR2 is YSYEKL. The DNA of the CDR3 is TGCGCCAGCAGCCAGAACCTCGGACAGGGGGATGGCTACACCTTC. It is translated as CASSQNLGQGDGYTF.

This clone was seen just once. The chain links TRBV29-1 to TRBJ2-7, with 7 nucleotides matching TRBD1. Germline CDR1 and CDR2: SQVTM and ANQGSEA. Trimming took 6 bases from V and 0 from J; bases not matched to a gene: 8. The CDR3 runs to 14 residues. The CDR3 DNA is TGCAGCGTGACCGAGGGGGCCATCTCCTACGAGCAGTACTTC. The encoded protein is CSVTEGAISYEQYF.

The CDR3 DNA reads TGTGCCAGCGGGAGGATCCGGGACAGGAGCACAGATACGCAGTATTTT. It specifies CASGRIRDRSTDTQYF. The gene calls are TRBV6-6 and TRBJ2-3, with 8 bases that match TRBD1. V gave up 8 bases and J gave up 0 bases; unmatched junction bases: 10. The CDR3 loop spans 16 amino acids. CDR1 MNHNY and CDR2 SVGAGI come from the germline V gene (reference sequence).

This clone was seen only a few times. The genes are TRBV28 and TRBJ2-7; 9 nucleotides align to TRBD1. V dropped 6 bases and J dropped 4; count of bases not matched to a gene: 7. Germline lookup yields CDR1 MDHEN and CDR2 SYDVKM. This CDR3 has 14 amino acids. CDR3 bases: TGTGCCAGCAGACCGTACAGGGGGCGATACGAGCAGTACTTC. It codes for CASRPYRGRYEQYF.

J is TRBJ2-2 and V is TRBV2; weak D call: TRBD1 (5 bases). The germline gives CDR1 SNHLY, CDR2 FYNNEI. The V gene lost 5 bases and the J gene lost 7 bases, with 8 bases spanning the gap. CDR3 size: 12 residues. CDR3 nucleotides: TGTGCCAGCAGTTTAGGGGTCGGGGAGCTGTTTTTT. The encoded protein is CASSLGVGELFF. Full variable domain (outside the CDR3, taken from reference TRBV2 and TRBJ2-2): EPEVTQTPSHQVTQMGQEVILRCVPISNHLYFYWYRQILGQKVEFLVSFYNNEISEKSEIFDDQFSVERPDGSNFTLKIRSTKLEDSAMYFCASSLGVGELFFGEGSRLTVL.

The V and J genes are TRBV6-6 and TRBJ1-2; TRBD1 matches 8 bases. Germline CDR1 reads MNHNY; CDR2 reads SVGAGI (reference sequence). With V trimmed by 2 bases and J by 2 bases, 7 bases remained unmatched. CDR3 length equals 16 residues. CDR3 coding DNA: TGTGCCAGCAGTTACGTTACAGACAGGGGAAACTATGGCTACACCTTC. Its translation is CASSYVTDRGNYGYTF.

The CDR3 here is CASSSARTRDYEQYF. As DNA, the CDR3 is TGTGCCAGCAGCTCCGCAAGGACAAGGGACTACGAGCAGTACTTC. The V gene is TRBV7-9, the J gene TRBJ2-7, with D possibly being TRBD1 (5 bases). Trimming left V 4 bases short and J 3 bases short, with 16 bases between. The germline CDR1 and CDR2 sequences are SEHNR and FQNEAQ (reference sequence). The CDR3 is 15 residues long.

The chain couples TRBV5-1 to TRBJ2-3; TRBD2 aligns across 9 bases. The CDR3 spans 16 residues. CDR1 is SGHRS, CDR2 YFSETQ, per germline. Germline trimming cut 4 bases from V and 3 bases from J; bases unmatched to any gene: 9. DNA for the CDR3: TGCGCCAGCAGCGCCCGCGGGAGCGGGGGGACAGATACGCAGTATTTT. It codes for CASSARGSGGTDTQYF.

The rearrangement joins TRBV10-3 to TRBJ2-2; D is possibly TRBD1 or TRBD2 (6 bases each). Trimming shortened V by 7 bases and J by 5 bases, and 11 bases separated the two germline ends. Per the germline V gene, CDR1 is ENHRY and CDR2 is SYGVKD. The CDR3 loop spans 13 amino acids. The CDR3 region has the DNA TGTGCCATCACTTTAGGGGGGACCGGGGAGCTGTTTTTT. Its translation: CAITLGGTGELFF.

The V call is TRBV29-1, the J call TRBJ2-5, with no clear D. V was clipped by 1 base and J by 1 base, with 13 bases between them. The CDR3 runs to 15 residues. CDR1 SQVTM and CDR2 ANQGSEA come from the germline V gene. CDR3 sequence (DNA): TGCAGCGTTGAAGGTTACAGACTTCGCCAAGAGACCCAGTACTTC. Translating it yields CSVEGYRLRQETQYF. The full variable domain, with the rest looked up from reference TRBV29-1 and TRBJ2-5, is SAVISQKPSRDICQRGTSLTIQCQVDSQVTMMFWYRQQPGQSLTLIATANQGSEATYESGFVIDKFPISRPNLTFSTLTVSNMSPEDSSIYLCSVEGYRLRQETQYFGPGTRLLVL.

The rearrangement joins TRBV9 to TRBJ2-2; TRBD1 matches at 10 bases. Losses at the gene ends were 0 bases for V and 8 bases for J; bases not matched to a gene: 7. The CDR3 length is 16 residues. CDR1 SGDLS and CDR2 YYNGEE come from the germline V gene. DNA of the CDR3: TGTGCCAGCAGCGTAGTCGGGACAGGGGCGGTTGGGGAGCTGTTTTTT. Its protein is CASSVVGTGAVGELFF.